Listed below are T cell receptor beta chains from one sample, sequenced in a study of T cell repertoires in cytomegalovirus infection. These receptors are not linked to any known antigen. MiXCR, run by TCRdb on the reads, gives a single entry per CDR3 protein. The table lists approximately 910,000 distinct CDR3 sequences, roughly a third of them singletons. Sequenced here: cultured CD8+ T cells from PBMCs, sampled from culture after CMV antigen stimulation. The origin of the receptors is a human donor in good health (CMV status not recorded). Some clones in this sample may be carry-over from other donors' samples. CDR3s include the opening cysteine and the closing phenylalanine or tryptophan. Fields, in order: clone size, D gene, J gene, V gene, CDR3 protein, CDR3 DNA. A D gene is named only where the DNA matches it firmly. Clone sizes are given selectively: once, few, many, or a class where the clone is expanded.

-	TRBD1	TRBJ2-1	TRBV7-7	CASSPLRIGTGKQFF	TGTGCTAGCAGCCCTTTGCGGATCGGGACAGGGAAACAGTTCTTC
-	-	TRBJ1-2	TRBV27	CASKGGAYYGYTF	TGTGCCAGCAAGGGGGGCGCGTACTATGGCTACACCTTC
-	-	TRBJ1-1	TRBV2	CASQGRPEAFF	TGTGCCAGCCAGGGGCGGCCTGAAGCTTTCTTT
-	-	TRBJ1-3	TRBV6-2/TRBV6-3	CASSYSGDGSSGNTIYF	TGTGCCAGCAGTTACTCCGGTGACGGATCCTCTGGAAACACCATATATTTT
-	-	TRBJ1-2	TRBV27	CASSVGSGVGYTF	TGTGCCAGCAGTGTCGGATCAGGGGTTGGCTACACCTTC
many	-	TRBJ2-5	TRBV7-8	CASSFQGASETQYF	TGTGCCAGCAGCTTCCAAGGGGCGTCAGAGACCCAGTACTTC
-	TRBD1	TRBJ2-7	TRBV5-1	CASSPLIQGPTDYEQYF	TGCGCCAGCAGCCCGCTTATACAGGGGCCGACCGACTACGAGCAGTACTTC
-	-	TRBJ2-5	TRBV7-9	CASSRRDTKVQETQYF	TGTGCCAGCAGCCGCCGGGACACCAAAGTTCAAGAGACCCAGTACTTC
few	-	TRBJ2-2	TRBV7-3	CASSFEGPNAGELFF	TGTGCCAGCAGCTTCGAGGGCCCGAACGCCGGGGAGCTGTTTTTT
few	-	TRBJ2-5	TRBV7-6	CASSSLRDVPGTQYF	TGTGCCAGCAGCTCCCTCCGGGACGTCCCTGGGACCCAGTACTTC
-	-	TRBJ2-3	TRBV5-5	CASTVRRGSDTQYF	TGTGCCAGCACCGTGAGGAGGGGATCAGATACGCAGTATTTT
-	-	TRBJ1-2	TRBV5-6	CASSLGRPRDSITF	TGTGCCAGCAGCTTGGGGAGACCTCGGGACTCTATCACCTTC
-	-	TRBJ2-1	TRBV28	CASRLTRSSYNEQFF	TGTGCCAGCAGACTAACACGGAGCTCCTACAATGAGCAGTTCTTC
few	-	TRBJ1-1	TRBV11-2	CASSLEVATAFF	TGTGCCAGCAGCTTAGAGGTGGCAACGGCTTTCTTT
-	-	TRBJ1-2	TRBV7-9	CASSLVSIVNYGYTF	TGTGCCAGCAGCTTAGTTTCCATCGTTAACTATGGCTACACCTTC
few	-	TRBJ1-1	TRBV12-3/TRBV12-4	CASSWETPTGNTEAFF	TGTGCCAGCAGTTGGGAAACACCGACTGGAAACACTGAAGCTTTCTTT